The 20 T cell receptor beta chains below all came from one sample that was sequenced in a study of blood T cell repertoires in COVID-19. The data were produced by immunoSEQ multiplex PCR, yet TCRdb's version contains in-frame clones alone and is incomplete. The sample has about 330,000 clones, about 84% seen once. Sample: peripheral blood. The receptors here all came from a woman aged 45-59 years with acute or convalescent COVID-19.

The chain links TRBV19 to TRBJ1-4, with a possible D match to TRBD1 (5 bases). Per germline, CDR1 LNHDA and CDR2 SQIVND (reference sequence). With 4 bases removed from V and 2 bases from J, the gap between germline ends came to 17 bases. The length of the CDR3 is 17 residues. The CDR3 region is CASSKFGDSDTNEKLFF. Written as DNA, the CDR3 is TGTGCCAGTAGTAAGTTCGGGGACTCAGATACTAATGAAAAACTGTTTTTT.

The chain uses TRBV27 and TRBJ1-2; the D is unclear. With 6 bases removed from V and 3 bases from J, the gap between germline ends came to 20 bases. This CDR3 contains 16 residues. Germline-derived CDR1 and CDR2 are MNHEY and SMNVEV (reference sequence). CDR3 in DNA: TGTGCCAGCAGAACCAAAGATGGAGGGCCGGACTATGGCTACACCTTC. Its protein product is CASRTKDGGPDYGYTF.

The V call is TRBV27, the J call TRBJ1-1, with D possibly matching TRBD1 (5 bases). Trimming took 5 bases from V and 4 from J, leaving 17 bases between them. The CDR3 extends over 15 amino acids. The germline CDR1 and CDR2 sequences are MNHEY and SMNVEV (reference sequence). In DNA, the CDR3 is TGTGCCAGCAGTGACCACCCAGGGAGGGTCACTGAAGCTTTCTTT. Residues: CASSDHPGRVTEAFF.

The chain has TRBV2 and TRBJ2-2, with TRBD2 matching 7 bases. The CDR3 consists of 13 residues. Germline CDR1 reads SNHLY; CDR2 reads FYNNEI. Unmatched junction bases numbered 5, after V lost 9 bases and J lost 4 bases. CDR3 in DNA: TGTGCCAGACGACTAGCTCTCACCGGGGAGCTGTTTTTT. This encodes CARRLALTGELFF.

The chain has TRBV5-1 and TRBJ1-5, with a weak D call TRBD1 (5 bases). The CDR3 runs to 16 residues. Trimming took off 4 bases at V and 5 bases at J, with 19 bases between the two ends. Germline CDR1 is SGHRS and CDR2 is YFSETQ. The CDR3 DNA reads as TGCGCCAGCAGCCTGGGTCCCCCGGCAGGGCATCAGCCCCAGCATTTT. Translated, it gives CASSLGPPAGHQPQHF.

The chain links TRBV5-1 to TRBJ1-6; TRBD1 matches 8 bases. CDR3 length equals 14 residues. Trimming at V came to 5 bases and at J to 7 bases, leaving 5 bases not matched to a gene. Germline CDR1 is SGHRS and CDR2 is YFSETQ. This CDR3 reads CASRRDRQNSPLHF. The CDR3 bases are TGCGCCAGCAGAAGGGACAGGCAGAATTCACCCCTCCACTTT.

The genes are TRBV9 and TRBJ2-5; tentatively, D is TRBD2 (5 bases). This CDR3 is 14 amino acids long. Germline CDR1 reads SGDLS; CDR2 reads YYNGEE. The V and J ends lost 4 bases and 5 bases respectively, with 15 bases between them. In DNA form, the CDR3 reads TGTGCCAGCAGCCCCCCTGGGTCGGGGGAGACCCAGTACTTC. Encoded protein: CASSPPGSGETQYF.

CDR3 DNA sequence: TGTGCCAGCTCCCCCACAGGACAGGACTATGGCTACACCTTC. This encodes CASSPTGQDYGYTF. This rearrangement joins TRBV18 to TRBJ1-2; 7 bases match TRBD1. The V gene end was trimmed by 6 bases and the J gene end by 3 bases; junction bases not matched to a gene: 7. The germline gives CDR1 KGHSH, CDR2 LQKENI. This CDR3 has 14 residues. Full variable domain (outside the CDR3, taken from reference TRBV18 and TRBJ1-2): NAGVMQNPRHLVRRRGQEARLRCSPMKGHSHVYWYRQLPEEGLKFMVYLQKENIIDESGMPKERFSAEFPKEGPSILRIQQVVRGDSAAYFCASSPTGQDYGYTFGSGTRLTVV.

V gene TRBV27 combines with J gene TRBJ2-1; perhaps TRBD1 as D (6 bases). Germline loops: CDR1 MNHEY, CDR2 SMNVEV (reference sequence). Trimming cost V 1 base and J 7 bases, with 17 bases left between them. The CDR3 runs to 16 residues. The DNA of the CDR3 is TGTGCCAGCAGTTTATTAGGTGGGAGAAGGGGGAATGAGCAGTTCTTC. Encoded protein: CASSLLGGRRGNEQFF.

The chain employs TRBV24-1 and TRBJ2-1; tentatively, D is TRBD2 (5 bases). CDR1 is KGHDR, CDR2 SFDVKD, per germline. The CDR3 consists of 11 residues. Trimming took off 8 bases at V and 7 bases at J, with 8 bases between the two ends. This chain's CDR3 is CATTEGNEQFF. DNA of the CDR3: TGTGCCACCACCGAGGGTAATGAGCAGTTCTTC.

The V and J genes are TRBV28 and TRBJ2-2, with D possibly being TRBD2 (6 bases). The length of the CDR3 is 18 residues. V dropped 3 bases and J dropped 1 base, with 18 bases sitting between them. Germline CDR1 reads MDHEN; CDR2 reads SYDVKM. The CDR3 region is CASSFSWEASENTGELFF. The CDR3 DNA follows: TGTGCCAGCAGTTTTTCTTGGGAGGCTAGCGAGAACACCGGGGAGCTGTTTTTT.

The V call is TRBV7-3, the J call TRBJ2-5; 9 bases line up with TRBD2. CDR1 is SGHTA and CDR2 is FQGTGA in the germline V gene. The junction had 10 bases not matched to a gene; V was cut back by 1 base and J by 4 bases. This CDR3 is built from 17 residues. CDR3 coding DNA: TGTGCCAGCAGCTTAAATGGCGGGAGGGGGATGGGAGAGACCCAGTACTTC. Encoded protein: CASSLNGGRGMGETQYF.

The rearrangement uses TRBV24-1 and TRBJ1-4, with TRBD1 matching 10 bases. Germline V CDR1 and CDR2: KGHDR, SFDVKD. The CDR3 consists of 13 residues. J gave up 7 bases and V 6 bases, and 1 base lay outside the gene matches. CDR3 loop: CATSRDRGEKLFF. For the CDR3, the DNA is TGTGCCACCAGTCGGGACAGGGGTGAAAAACTGTTTTTT.

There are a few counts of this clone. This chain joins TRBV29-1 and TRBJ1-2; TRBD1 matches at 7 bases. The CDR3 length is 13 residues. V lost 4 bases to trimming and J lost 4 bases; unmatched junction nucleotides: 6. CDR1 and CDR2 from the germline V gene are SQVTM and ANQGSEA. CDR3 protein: CSVGDSRVYGYTF. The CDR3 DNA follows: TGCAGCGTTGGGGACAGTAGAGTCTATGGCTACACCTTC.

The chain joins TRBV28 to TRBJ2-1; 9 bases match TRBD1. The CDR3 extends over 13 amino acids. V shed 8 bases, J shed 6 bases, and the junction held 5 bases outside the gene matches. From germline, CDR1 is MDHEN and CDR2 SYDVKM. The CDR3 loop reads CASHSDRGNEQFF. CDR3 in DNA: TGTGCCAGCCATTCGGACAGGGGCAATGAGCAGTTCTTC.

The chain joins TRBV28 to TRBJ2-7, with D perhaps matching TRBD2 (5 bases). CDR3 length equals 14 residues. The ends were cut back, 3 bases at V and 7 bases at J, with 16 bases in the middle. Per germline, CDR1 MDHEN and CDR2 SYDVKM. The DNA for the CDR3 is TGTGCCAGCAGTTTTTCCAGCGGTGTGGGTGAGCAGTACTTC. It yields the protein CASSFSSGVGEQYF.

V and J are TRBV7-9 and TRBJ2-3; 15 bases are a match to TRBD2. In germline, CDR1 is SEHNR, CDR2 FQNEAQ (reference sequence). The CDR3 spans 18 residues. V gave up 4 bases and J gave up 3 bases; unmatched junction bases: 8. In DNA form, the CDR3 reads TGTGCCAGCAGCTCACGGACTAGCGGGAGGGCGAGGACAGATACGCAGTATTTT. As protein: CASSSRTSGRARTDTQYF.

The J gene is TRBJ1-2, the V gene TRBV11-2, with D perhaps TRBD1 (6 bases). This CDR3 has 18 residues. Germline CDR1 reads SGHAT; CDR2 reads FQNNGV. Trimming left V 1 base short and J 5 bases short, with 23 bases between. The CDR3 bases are TGTGCCAGCAGCTTAGCCCTCCTCTTAAGGGGGGGAGAGTATGGCTACACCTTC. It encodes CASSLALLLRGGEYGYTF.

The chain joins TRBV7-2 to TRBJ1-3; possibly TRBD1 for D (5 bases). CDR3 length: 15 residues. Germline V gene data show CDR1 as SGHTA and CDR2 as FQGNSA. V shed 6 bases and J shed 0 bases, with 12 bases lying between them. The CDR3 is CASSTMGLSGNTIYF. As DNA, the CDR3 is TGTGCCAGCAGTACCATGGGGCTCTCTGGAAACACCATATATTTT.

The CDR3 nucleotides are TGTGCCAGCAGCTTGGCCGGGACAGGGGAATACGAGCAGTACTTC. As protein: CASSLAGTGEYEQYF. The chain has TRBV7-3 and TRBJ2-7; 10 positions match TRBD1. Unmatched junction bases numbered 6, after V lost 3 bases and J lost 4 bases. The CDR3 spans 15 residues. Germline CDR1 and CDR2: SGHTA and FQGTGA.